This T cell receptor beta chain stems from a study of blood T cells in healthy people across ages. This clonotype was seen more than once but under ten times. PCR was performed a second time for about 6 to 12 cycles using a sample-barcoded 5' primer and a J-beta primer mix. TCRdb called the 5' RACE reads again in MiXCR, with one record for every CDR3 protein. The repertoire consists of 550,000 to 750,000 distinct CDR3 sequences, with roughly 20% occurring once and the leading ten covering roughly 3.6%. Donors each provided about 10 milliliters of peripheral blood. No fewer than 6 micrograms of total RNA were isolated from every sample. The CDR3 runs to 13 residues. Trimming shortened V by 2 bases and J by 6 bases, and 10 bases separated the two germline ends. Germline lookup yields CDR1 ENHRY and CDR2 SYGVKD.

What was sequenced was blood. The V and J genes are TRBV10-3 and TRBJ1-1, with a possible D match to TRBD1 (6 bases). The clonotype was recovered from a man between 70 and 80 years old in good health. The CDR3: CAISEPPGAEAFF. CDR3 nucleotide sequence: TGTGCCATCAGTGAGCCCCCAGGGGCTGAAGCTTTCTTT.